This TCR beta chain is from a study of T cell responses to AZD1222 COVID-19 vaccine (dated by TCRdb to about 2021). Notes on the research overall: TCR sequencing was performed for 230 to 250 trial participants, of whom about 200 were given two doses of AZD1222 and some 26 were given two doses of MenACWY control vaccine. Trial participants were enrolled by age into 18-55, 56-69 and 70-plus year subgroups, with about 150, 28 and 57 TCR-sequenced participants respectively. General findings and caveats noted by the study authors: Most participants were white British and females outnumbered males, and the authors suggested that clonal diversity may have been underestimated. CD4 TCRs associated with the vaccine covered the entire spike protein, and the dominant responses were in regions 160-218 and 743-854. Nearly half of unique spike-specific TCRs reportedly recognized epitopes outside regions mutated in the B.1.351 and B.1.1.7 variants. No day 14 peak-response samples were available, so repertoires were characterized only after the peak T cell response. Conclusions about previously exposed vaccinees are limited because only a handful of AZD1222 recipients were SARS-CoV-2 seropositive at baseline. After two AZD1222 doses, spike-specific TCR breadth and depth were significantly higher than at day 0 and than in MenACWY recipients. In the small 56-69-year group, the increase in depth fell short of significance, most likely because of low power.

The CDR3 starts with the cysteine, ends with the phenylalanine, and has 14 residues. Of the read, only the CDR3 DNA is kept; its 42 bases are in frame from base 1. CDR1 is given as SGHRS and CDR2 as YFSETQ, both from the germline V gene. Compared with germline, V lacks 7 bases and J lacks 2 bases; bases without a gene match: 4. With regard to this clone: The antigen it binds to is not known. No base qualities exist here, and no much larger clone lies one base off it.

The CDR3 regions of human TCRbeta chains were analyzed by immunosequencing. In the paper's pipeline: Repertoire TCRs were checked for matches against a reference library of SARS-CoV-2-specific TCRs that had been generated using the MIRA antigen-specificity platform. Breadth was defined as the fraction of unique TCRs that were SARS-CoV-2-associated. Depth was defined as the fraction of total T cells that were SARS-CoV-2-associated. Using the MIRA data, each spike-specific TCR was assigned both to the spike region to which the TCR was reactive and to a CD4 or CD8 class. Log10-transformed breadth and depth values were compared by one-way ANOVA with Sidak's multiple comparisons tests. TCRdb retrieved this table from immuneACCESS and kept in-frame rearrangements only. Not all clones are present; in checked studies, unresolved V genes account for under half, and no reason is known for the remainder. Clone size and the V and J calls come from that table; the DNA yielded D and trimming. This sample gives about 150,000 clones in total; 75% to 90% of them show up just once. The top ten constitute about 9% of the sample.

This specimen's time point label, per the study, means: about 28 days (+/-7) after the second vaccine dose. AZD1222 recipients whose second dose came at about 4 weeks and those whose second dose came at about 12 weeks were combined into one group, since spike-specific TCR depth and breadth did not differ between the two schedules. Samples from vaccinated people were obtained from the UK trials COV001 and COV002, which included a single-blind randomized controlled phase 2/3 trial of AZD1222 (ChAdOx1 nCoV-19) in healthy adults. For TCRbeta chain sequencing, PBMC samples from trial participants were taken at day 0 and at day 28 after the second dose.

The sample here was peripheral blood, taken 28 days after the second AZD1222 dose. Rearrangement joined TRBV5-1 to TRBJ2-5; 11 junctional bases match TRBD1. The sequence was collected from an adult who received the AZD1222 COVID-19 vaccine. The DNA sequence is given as TGCGCCAGCTCCGGGACAGGGGGGCAAGAGACCCAGTACTTC. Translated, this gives CASSGTGGQETQYF.